The present TCR beta chain was sequenced within a study of beta chain features in type 1 diabetes. Overall study context: Age, gender and cell yields were similar between patients and healthy donors. General study points: The naive, central memory and Treg TCRB repertoires showed an apparent similarity that was greater among patients than among healthy donors.

The CDR3 is 15 residues long. Trimming at V came to 2 bases and at J to 5 bases, leaving 4 bases not matched to a gene. Germline loops: CDR1 KGHSH, CDR2 LQKENI. Investigators reverse transcribed all isolated RNA, so they sequenced expressed TCRB transcripts. Some 940,000 reads, on average, were obtained from stem cell-like memory T cell samples. Data came from immunoSEQ multiplex PCR; TCRdb stores just in-frame clones and leaves some out. The profile covers more than 85,000 clones, with 30% to 40% appearing a single time and around 0.07% taken by the ten largest. Note on this clone: Its specificity is not known.

Every sorted population was more than 95% pure. Sequences were obtained from stem cell memory CD4+ T cells from blood. The TCR originated in a woman aged 18-35 years in good health. The chain uses TRBV18 and TRBJ2-1, with TRBD2 matching 9 bases. The CDR3 loop reads CASSPSGRSNNEQFF. The CDR3 DNA is TGTGCCAGCTCACCAAGCGGGAGGTCGAACAATGAGCAGTTCTTC.